This TCR beta chain was identified in a study of radiotherapy plus CTLA-4 blockade in lung cancer. V was trimmed by 2 bases and J by 2 bases, leaving 9 bases between them. Germline V gives CDR1 MGHDK, CDR2 SYGVNS. This CDR3 contains 14 residues. Findings and caveats of the study: Early blood T cell clone changes and increased post-radiation serum interferon-beta were reportedly the strongest response predictors.

Enrolled patients, whose metastatic non-small-cell lung cancer was chemo-refractory, received focal radiation plus CTLA-4 blockade with ipilimumab. Only a few counts were recorded for this clone. No antigen is known for it. Only in-frame clones appear in the TCRdb table, and some are missing; sequencing was by immunoSEQ multiplex PCR. The table lists more than 90,000 clones, roughly 80% of them singletons, with 5% to 5.5% in the top ten. The sequences come from peripheral blood, collected from a patient treated with radiotherapy plus ipilimumab. The V call is TRBV25-1, the J call TRBJ1-2; D is unresolved. This clonotype was sampled from a human donor with non-small cell lung cancer who had a partial response to radiotherapy plus ipilimumab. CDR3 DNA sequence: TGTGCCAGCAGTGAACCCGGGAGGAACTATGGCTACACCTTC. Translation gives CASSEPGRNYGYTF.